Following are 5 T cell receptor beta chains from one sample sequenced in a study of Tregs in tolerant kidney transplant recipients. TCRdb's copy holds only in-frame clones and misses some; the assay was immunoSEQ multiplex PCR. This sample has 200,000 to 300,000 clones, with 80% to 85% found just once. The sample comprised CD4+ T cells from blood. Receptors were obtained from a human donor in good health.

This clone was picked up one time. This sequence joins TRBV27 and TRBJ2-3, with TRBD2 matching over 10 bases. The CDR3 runs 16 residues. The V gene end was trimmed by 6 bases and the J gene end by 0 bases; junction bases not matched to a gene: 6. The germline CDR1 and CDR2 sequences are MNHEY and SMNVEV (reference sequence). CDR3 in amino acids: CASRRAGGRSTDTQYF. The CDR3 coding sequence is TGTGCCAGCAGAAGAGCGGGGGGGCGGAGCACAGATACGCAGTATTTT.

The chain combines TRBV30 with TRBJ2-7; D gene unclear. With 2 bases removed from V and 0 bases from J, the gap between germline ends came to 5 bases. This CDR3 is 12 amino acids long. CDR1 and CDR2 from the germline V gene are GTSNPN and SVGIG (reference sequence). The CDR3 region is CAWSYSSYEQYF. Written as DNA, the CDR3 is TGTGCCTGGAGTTACTCCTCCTACGAGCAGTACTTC.

The gene calls are TRBV6-5 and TRBJ2-7; 7 positions match TRBD1. CDR3 length: 14 amino acids. The V segment lost 5 bases and the J segment 1 base; nucleotides outside the gene matches: 5. Germline V gene data show CDR1 as MNHEY and CDR2 as SVGAGI. The CDR3 sequence: CASSRYRGSYEQYF. The CDR3 nucleotides read TGTGCCAGCAGTAGATACAGGGGATCCTACGAGCAGTACTTC.

The chain is built from TRBV7-3 and TRBJ2-3; 8 bases agree with TRBD2. Germline V lookup: CDR1 SGHTA, CDR2 FQGTGA. Trimming took 5 bases from V and 7 from J; bases not matched to a gene: 8. The CDR3 totals 14 residues. The CDR3 DNA follows: TGTGCCAGCAGCCCGGGACTAGGAATTCATACGCAGTATTTT. It encodes CASSPGLGIHTQYF. Supplemented by reference TRBV7-3 and TRBJ2-3, the full variable domain reads GAGVSQTPSNKVTEKGKYVELRCDPISGHTALYWYRQSLGQGPEFLIYFQGTGAADDSGLPNDRFFAVRPEGSVSTLKIQRTERGDSAVYLCASSPGLGIHTQYFGPGTRLTVL.

The chain recombines TRBV7-2 with TRBJ2-3; D may be TRBD2 (6 bases). Germline V lookup: CDR1 SGHTA, CDR2 FQGNSA. V was cut by 2 bases and J by 4 bases, with 13 bases left in between. The CDR3 extends over 15 amino acids. In nucleotides, the CDR3 is TGTGCCAGCAGCTTACCCGAACTAGCCTCAGATACGCAGTATTTT. It translates to CASSLPELASDTQYF.